One sample yielded the 9 T cell receptor beta chains listed below, sequenced in a study of T cells in tuberculosis. Thawed, overnight-rested PBMC were stained with GMM-loaded CD1B tetramer, viability dye and anti-CD3, then sorted. The CD1B tetramers carried C32 glucose monomycolate purified from Rhodococcus equi. Produced via immunoSEQ multiplex PCR; TCRdb's table is partial and in-frame only. The table includes more than 70,000 clones, just over 90% detected once. The specimen was CD1b-GMM tetramer-negative cells sorted from PBMCs. The receptors derive from an adult woman with latent tuberculosis.

The J gene is TRBJ2-7, the V gene TRBV10-1, with TRBD1 as a possible D gene (6 bases). Trimming stripped 0 bases from V and 0 bases from J, with 18 bases between. The length of the CDR3 is 18 residues. The germline CDR1 and CDR2 sequences are WNHNN and SYGVQD (reference sequence). The CDR3 reads CASSESTLGADSSYEQYV. CDR3 sequence (DNA): TGCGCCAGCAGTGAGTCGACACTTGGGGCGGACAGCTCCTACGAGCAGTACGTC.

This chain links TRBV27 with TRBJ1-5; D perhaps matches TRBD1 (6 bases). Germline CDR1 is MNHEY and CDR2 is SMNVEV (reference sequence). The CDR3 covers 14 residues. The germline V and J ends were trimmed by 0 bases and 6 bases, with 9 bases remaining between them. CDR3 bases: TGTGCCAGCAGTTTATCCCAAGGGGGTCAGCCCCAGCATTTT. It specifies CASSLSQGGQPQHF.

The chain couples TRBV6-5 to TRBJ1-3; D uncertain. Germline V gene lookup returns CDR1 MNHEY and CDR2 SVGAGI. With 1 base removed from V and 0 bases from J, the gap between germline ends came to 10 bases. This CDR3 is built from 16 residues. The CDR3 here is CASSYYSPYSGNTIYF. CDR3 nucleotides: TGTGCCAGCAGTTACTACAGCCCTTACTCTGGAAACACCATATATTTT.

The V gene is TRBV27, the J gene TRBJ2-7; 8 bases align to TRBD1. CDR3 size: 15 residues. The V segment lost 5 bases and the J segment 0 bases; nucleotides outside the gene matches: 6. Germline V gene sequence: CDR1 MNHEY, CDR2 SMNVEV (reference sequence). The CDR3 DNA follows: TGTGCCAGCAGTACCATGGACAGGGACTCCTACGAGCAGTACTTC. Residues: CASSTMDRDSYEQYF.

The gene calls are TRBV7-9 and TRBJ2-3, with no clear D. V lost 3 bases, J lost 3 bases, and 10 bases lay in between. CDR1 is SEHNR, CDR2 FQNEAQ, per germline (reference sequence). CDR3 length: 14 residues. The CDR3 DNA follows: TGTGCCAGCAGCTTGGCTGTCCCTACAGATACGCAGTATTTT. Translated, it gives CASSLAVPTDTQYF.

This rearrangement joins TRBV6-1 to TRBJ1-5, with D tentatively TRBD1 (6 bases). Germline V CDR1 and CDR2: MNHNS, SASEGT. This CDR3 is 16 amino acids long. Trimming took 3 bases from V and 4 from J, leaving 16 bases between them. CDR3 protein: CASSEFWTVQNQPQHF. The CDR3 DNA is TGTGCCAGCAGTGAGTTCTGGACAGTACAGAATCAGCCCCAGCATTTT.

This clone appeared a single time. The V and J genes are TRBV7-6 and TRBJ2-1; tentative D call: TRBD2 (5 bases). Germline assignment: CDR1 SGHVS and CDR2 FNYEAQ. CDR3 length: 13 residues. V gave up 0 bases and J gave up 6 bases, with 6 bases separating them. CDR3 sequence reads: CASSLAGLNEQFF. CDR3 DNA sequence: TGTGCCAGCAGCTTAGCTGGACTCAATGAGCAGTTCTTC.

This clone was detected only a few times. This chain joins TRBV25-1 and TRBJ1-6; D call uncertain. The germline gives CDR1 MGHDK, CDR2 SYGVNS. The V gene lost 4 bases and the J gene lost 0 bases, with 10 bases spanning the gap. This CDR3 is built from 16 residues. The CDR3 bases are TGTGCCAGCAGTGGGTGGAGAGACTCCTATAATTCACCCCTCCACTTT. As protein: CASSGWRDSYNSPLHF.

V is TRBV6-1 and J is TRBJ1-6; possible D gene TRBD1, 5 bases. The CDR3 loop spans 14 amino acids. V was cut by 11 bases and J by 7 bases, with 18 bases left in between. In germline, CDR1 is MNHNS, CDR2 SASEGT. The CDR3: CAGHGLDANSPLHF. The CDR3 nucleotides read TGTGCCGGACACGGTCTGGACGCCAATTCACCCCTCCACTTT.